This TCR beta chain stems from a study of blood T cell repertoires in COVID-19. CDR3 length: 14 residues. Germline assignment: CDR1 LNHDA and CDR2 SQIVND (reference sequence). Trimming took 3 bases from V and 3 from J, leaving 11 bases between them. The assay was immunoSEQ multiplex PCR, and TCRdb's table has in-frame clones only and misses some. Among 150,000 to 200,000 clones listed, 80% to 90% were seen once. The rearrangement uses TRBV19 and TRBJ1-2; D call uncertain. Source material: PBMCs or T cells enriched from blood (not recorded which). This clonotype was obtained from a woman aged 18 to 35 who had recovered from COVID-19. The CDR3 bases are TGTGCCAGTAGTATGGAGACTGCCCACTATGGCTACACCTTC. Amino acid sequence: CASSMETAHYGYTF.